The source of this TCR beta chain is a study of molecular identifiers for immune sequencing clone quantification. Points from the study as a whole: Clonotypes topping 20 RNA copies carried over 98% of effector molecules but under 1% of naive ones.

Naive CD8 sequencing libraries were generated from 20,000 to 1,000,000 sorted cells, with 10%, 30% or 50% RNA as input. Sorting was used to obtain naive CD8 T cells (CD8+CD4-CCR7+CD45RA+). Methods described previously were used for bulk TCR libraries, and listed TCR primers were applied. TCRdb re-called the PCR reads through MiXCR, storing one row per CDR3 protein. Of under 600,000 distinct CDR3 sequences listed, 20% to 25% are singletons. The CDR3 has 13 amino acids. Looked up from germline, CDR1 is SGHAT and CDR2 is FQNNGV. V was shortened by 5 bases and J by 7 bases, with 15 bases between the two germline ends. As to this clonotype: Its target is not known.

The V call is TRBV11-2, the J call TRBJ2-7; a possible D gene is TRBD1 (5 bases). The sample comprised naive CD8+ T cells from blood, with Jurkat cell RNA spiked in. Subset given: FACS-sorted CD8+CD4-CCR7+CD45RA+ naive T cells. The sequence derives from a human donor in good health. Some libraries in this study had Jurkat cell RNA spiked in. In DNA form, the CDR3 reads TGTGCCAGCAGCCAAGGACACCCCTGGGAGCAGTACTTC. Translating gives CASSQGHPWEQYF.